One and the same sample provided the 17 T cell receptor beta chains below, sequenced in a study of early T cells in non-severe SARS-CoV-2 infection. Each CDR3 protein is one row after TCRdb ran MiXCR on the 5' RACE reads. In the table there are 65,000 to 80,000 distinct CDR3 sequences, 13% of which are singletons. Sequencing was performed on whole blood. The source of these receptors is an adult who was a healthcare worker with PCR-confirmed SARS-CoV-2 infection or an uninfected control (not recorded which).

This clonotype has only a few counts. The genes are TRBV27 and TRBJ2-3; TRBD2 matches 8 bases. The CDR3 sequence is 15 residues long. With 4 bases clipped from V and 5 bases from J, the junction kept 8 bases outside the gene matches. Per germline, CDR1 MNHEY and CDR2 SMNVEV (reference sequence). In nucleotides, the CDR3 is TGTGCCAGCAGTTCTCTAAGCGGGAGATTAGATACGCAGTATTTT. It yields the protein CASSSLSGRLDTQYF.

The sample holds a few counts of this clonotype. The chain joins TRBV5-1 to TRBJ2-7; 7 bases are a match to TRBD1. The CDR3 extends over 14 amino acids. The germline V gene encodes CDR1 SGHRS and CDR2 YFSETQ. Trimming at V came to 4 bases and at J to 3 bases, leaving 7 bases not matched to a gene. The chain's CDR3 is CASSTDRVDYEQYF. The DNA for the CDR3 is TGCGCCAGCAGCACCGACAGGGTGGACTACGAGCAGTACTTC.

There are a few counts of this clonotype. The chain carries TRBV30 and TRBJ2-6; D might be TRBD2 (6 bases). The CDR3 has 15 residues. Trimming removed 6 bases at V and 0 bases at J, with 12 bases between. Germline V lookup: CDR1 GTSNPN, CDR2 SVGIG (reference sequence). CDR3 residues: CACRGINSGANVLTF. The CDR3 DNA follows: TGTGCCTGCCGGGGGATAAACTCTGGGGCCAACGTCCTGACTTTC.

At least ten counts were recorded for this clonotype. This chain connects TRBV7-9 to TRBJ1-1; 7 nucleotides match TRBD1. CDR3 length: 12 residues. V shed 4 bases, J shed 7 bases, and the junction held 3 bases outside the gene matches. Germline V gene sequence: CDR1 SEHNR, CDR2 FQNEAQ (reference sequence). In DNA form, the CDR3 reads TGTGCCAGCAGCTCAGGGGACAGTGAAGCTTTCTTT. Encoded protein: CASSSGDSEAFF. Full variable domain (remainder filled in from reference TRBV7-9 and TRBJ1-1): DTGVSQNPRHKITKRGQNVTFRCDPISEHNRLYWYRQTLGQGPEFLTYFQNEAQLEKSRLLSDRFSAERPKGSFSTLEIQRTEQGDSAMYLCASSSGDSEAFFGQGTRLTVV.

This chain links TRBV12-3 or TRBV12-4 with TRBJ2-1; possibly TRBD2 for D (5 bases). This CDR3 contains 11 residues. V lost 2 bases and J lost 9, with 5 bases in between. The CDR3 nucleotides are TGTGCCAGCAGTTTAAGCGGTGAGCAGTTCTTC. Encoded protein: CASSLSGEQFF.

The sample holds a few counts of this clonotype. The V gene is TRBV28, the J gene TRBJ1-5, with D maybe TRBD1 (6 bases). Germline CDR1 and CDR2: MDHEN and SYDVKM. Trimming removed 8 bases from V and 7 bases from J, with 12 bases in between. This CDR3 spans 12 amino acids. The CDR3 here is CASLQGGQPQHF. The CDR3 nucleotides read TGTGCCAGCCTACAGGGTGGACAGCCCCAGCATTTT.

The J gene is TRBJ2-7, the V gene TRBV19; no definite D call. The V end was cut by 3 bases, the J end by 0 bases, with 6 bases between. The germline V gene has CDR1 LNHDA and CDR2 SQIVND (reference sequence). The CDR3 runs to 13 residues. The CDR3 DNA reads TGTGCCAGTAGTATTGGAACCTCCTACGAGCAGTACTTC. Protein sequence: CASSIGTSYEQYF.

The chain joins TRBV29-1 to TRBJ2-7; no firm D call. Trimming pared 7 bases from V and 7 bases from J, leaving 17 bases between. From germline, CDR1 is SQVTM and CDR2 ANQGSEA. This CDR3 has 12 residues. Here the CDR3 DNA reads TGCAGCGCCCGACTGTCTCTGGGGGAGCAGTACTTC. Encoded protein: CSARLSLGEQYF.

This clonotype was seen at least ten times. The rearrangement links TRBV19 to TRBJ1-2, with D hard to call. With 3 bases removed from V and 1 base from J, the gap between germline ends came to 6 bases. The germline V gene encodes CDR1 LNHDA and CDR2 SQIVND (reference sequence). This CDR3 has 13 residues. Written as DNA, the CDR3 is TGTGCCAGTAGTATGGGCCATAACTATGGCTACACCTTC. This sequence encodes CASSMGHNYGYTF.

This chain links TRBV10-3 with TRBJ2-3; 12 bases map to TRBD2. V dropped 6 bases and J dropped 5; count of bases not matched to a gene: 9. The germline V gene encodes CDR1 ENHRY and CDR2 SYGVKD. The length of the CDR3 is 16 residues. CDR3 coding DNA: TGTGCCATCAGACCTCTAGCGGGGGGGCCTGAAGATACGCAGTATTTT. Translation: CAIRPLAGGPEDTQYF.

This clonotype turned up a few times. This chain connects TRBV12-3 or TRBV12-4 to TRBJ1-2; 9 nucleotides align to TRBD1. The junction had 12 bases not matched to a gene; V was cut back by 6 bases and J by 7 bases. The CDR3 runs to 15 residues. CDR3 loop: CASREAGTGTGGYTF. As DNA, the CDR3 is TGTGCCAGCAGGGAAGCCGGGACAGGGACTGGTGGCTACACCTTC.

This clonotype has a count of ten or more. V gene TRBV12-3 or TRBV12-4 combines with J gene TRBJ2-5, with D possibly being TRBD1 (5 bases). V was pared by 6 bases and J by 2 bases, with 7 bases between. The CDR3 length is 12 residues. The CDR3 spells CASSYRQETQYF. The CDR3 DNA reads TGTGCCAGCAGCTACAGGCAAGAGACCCAGTACTTC.

The chain uses TRBV10-3 and TRBJ2-2, with 8 bases aligning to TRBD1. V dropped 3 bases and J dropped 0; count of bases not matched to a gene: 3. The CDR3 loop spans 16 amino acids. The germline V gene encodes CDR1 ENHRY and CDR2 SYGVKD. In DNA, the CDR3 is TGTGCCATCAGTGAACACAGGGGGTCGAACACCGGGGAGCTGTTTTTT. It is translated as CAISEHRGSNTGELFF.

V and J are TRBV7-8 and TRBJ1-3, with D uncertain. CDR1 is SGHVS and CDR2 is FQNEAQ in the germline V gene. The length of the CDR3 is 14 residues. The ends were cut back, 5 bases at V and 2 bases at J, with 10 bases in the middle. CDR3 loop: CASSLVVTGNTIYF. Written as DNA, the CDR3 is TGTGCCAGCAGCCTCGTAGTTACTGGAAACACCATATATTTT.

V is TRBV10-3 and J is TRBJ2-1, with TRBD2 matching over 7 bases. CDR3 length equals 19 residues. The V and J ends lost 0 bases and 2 bases, in that order; junction bases with no gene match: 13. CDR1 ENHRY and CDR2 SYGVKD come from the germline V gene. CDR3 in DNA: TGTGCCATCAGTGAGTCGGCTAGCGGTCCCATGATGCCCTACAATGAGCAGTTCTTC. Its protein is CAISESASGPMMPYNEQFF.

This clonotype has more than one count but fewer than ten. The chain is built from TRBV20-1 and TRBJ1-1; TRBD1 agrees at 7 bases. Germline CDR1 DFQATT, CDR2 SNEGSKA (reference sequence). The CDR3 loop spans 15 amino acids. V gave up 6 bases and J gave up 1 base; unmatched junction bases: 11. Here the CDR3 reads CSAPEGDRGNTEAFF. In nucleotides, the CDR3 is TGCAGTGCCCCAGAAGGGGACAGAGGGAACACTGAAGCTTTCTTT.

This clonotype was detected a few times. This chain links TRBV19 with TRBJ1-5; D remains unclear. With 3 bases removed from V and 2 bases from J, the gap between germline ends came to 11 bases. Germline lookup yields CDR1 LNHDA and CDR2 SQIVND (reference sequence). The CDR3 is 15 amino acids. The CDR3 is CASSILGMGNQPQHF. Here the CDR3 DNA reads TGTGCCAGTAGTATCTTGGGAATGGGCAATCAGCCCCAGCATTTT.